The entry below gives a single T cell receptor beta chain sequence along with its context. Its target is unknown. These data belong to a study of OX40 agonist ivuxolimab in advanced cancers. Study-level results: There were, on average, more expanded clones in CD8+ T cells than in CD4+. With doses of 0.1 to 3.0 mg/kg, CD4+ and CD8+ blood T cells had undergone clonal expansion by week 6.

With baseline, cycle 4 day 1, and cycle 7 day 1 as timepoints, blood was sampled. Method: immunoSEQ multiplex PCR; TCRdb's copy keeps in-frame clones and lacks some. The repertoire holds 99,000 or so clones, approximately 84% seen once, with about 5.5% in the top ten. This clonotype originated in an adult with an advanced solid tumor such as melanoma, head and neck, liver or kidney cancer. Source: CD4+ or CD8+ T cells sorted from blood, taken in a trial of the OX40 agonist ivuxolimab.

The CDR3 DNA reads as TGTGCCAGCAGCACGGCGGAACGGGCAGATACGCAGTATTTT. The encoded protein is CASSTAERADTQYF. V is TRBV7-3 and J is TRBJ2-3; D ambiguous. With 5 bases removed from V and 4 bases from J, the gap between germline ends came to 13 bases. Germline V CDR1 and CDR2: SGHTA, FQGTGA. CDR3 length: 14 amino acids.